This TCR beta chain was observed in a study of shared clonotypes between healthy human individuals. Study results and limitations: Investigators collected only blood, and repertoires in tissues likely differ. Depth was large, yet rarefaction showed that sorted-subset sequencing was incomplete.

The CDR3 has 16 amino acids. Assay execution took place at the deep level. Assay used: immunoSEQ multiplex PCR; TCRdb lists only in-frame clones, some missing. The table has over a million clones, more than 75% seen once. This clone has just one count. Antigen: not known. The TCR was taken from a man younger than 30 in good health. Some clones in this sample may be carry-over from other donors' samples. The gene calls are TRBV21-1 and TRBJ1-5; the D call in the table, TRBD1, was not verified against the DNA. TRBV21-1 is deemed a pseudogene. Sample: memory CD4+ T cells from PBMCs. The subset denotes: CD45RA-negative fraction. CDR3 protein: CASSNRKELGNQPQHF. CDR3 nucleotide sequence: TGTGCCAGCAGTAACAGGAAAGAATTGGGCAATCAGCCCCAGCATTTT.